These 30 T cell receptor beta chains were all obtained from the same sample, sequenced in a study of T cell responses to AZD1222 COVID-19 vaccine. This table comes from immunoSEQ multiplex PCR, and its TCRdb copy is limited to in-frame clones, with some not included. The table lists under 200,000 clones, over 85% of them singletons. The specimen comprised peripheral blood, sampled on day 0 of AZD1222 vaccination. The origin of the receptors is an adult in good health.

The CDR3 nucleotides read TGTGCCAGCAGCTTAGCCGGTAGCGGGGGGGCAGATGAGCAGTTCTTC. Amino acids: CASSLAGSGGADEQFF. The rearrangement uses TRBV11-2 and TRBJ2-1; 11 nucleotides align to TRBD2. This CDR3 contains 16 residues. The V and J ends lost 1 base and 8 bases, in that order; junction bases with no gene match: 7. Germline CDR1 reads SGHAT; CDR2 reads FQNNGV.

The CDR3 sequence is CASSLRRVGAEAFF. CDR3 sequence (DNA): TGTGCCAGCAGCTTAAGGAGGGTTGGGGCTGAAGCTTTCTTT. This sequence joins TRBV7-8 and TRBJ1-1; D ambiguous. V was trimmed by 2 bases and J by 6 bases, leaving 13 bases between them. Germline-derived CDR1 and CDR2 are SGHVS and FQNEAQ. The CDR3 is made up of 14 amino acids.

This chain links TRBV19 with TRBJ1-1; D might be TRBD1 (5 bases). The CDR3 has 15 amino acids. Trimming took 0 bases from V and 4 from J, leaving 12 bases between them. The germline V gene has CDR1 LNHDA and CDR2 SQIVND (reference sequence). In DNA, the CDR3 is TGTGCCAGTAGTATAGACCGACGGGGGGTCACTGAAGCTTTCTTT. Translating gives CASSIDRRGVTEAFF.

The CDR3, as DNA: TGTGCCATCAGTGGAACGGGCGGGAATGAAAAACTGTTTTTT. This gives the protein CAISGTGGNEKLFF. This chain uses TRBV10-3 with TRBJ1-4; D gene unclear. The CDR3 has 14 amino acids. V dropped 4 bases and J dropped 5 bases, with 11 bases sitting between them. Germline values: CDR1 ENHRY, CDR2 SYGVKD.

This clone was observed once. DNA of the CDR3: TGTGCCAGCAGTGACAGTAGCAATCAGCCCCAGCATTTT. Translated, it gives CASSDSSNQPQHF. The chain combines TRBV6-4 with TRBJ1-5; unclear D gene. CDR1 and CDR2 from the germline V gene are MRHNA and SNTAGT. The V end lost 2 bases, the J end lost 0 bases, and 2 bases lay between the germline ends. The CDR3 length is 13 residues.

The chain employs TRBV7-2 and TRBJ1-2; D uncertain. In germline, CDR1 is SGHTA, CDR2 FQGNSA. There are 13 residues in the CDR3. With 4 bases removed from V and 6 bases from J, the gap between germline ends came to 12 bases. The CDR3 DNA follows: TGTGCCAGCAGCTCTCCGGGAAGGAATGGCTACACCTTC. Translating gives CASSSPGRNGYTF.

This clone was detected only once. The rearrangement links TRBV10-3 to TRBJ2-1, with D unresolved. Germline CDR1 and CDR2: ENHRY and SYGVKD. This CDR3 contains 14 residues. V lost 3 bases and J 1 base, leaving 7 bases between the germline ends. The CDR3 sequence: CAISDVASYNEQFF. CDR3 nucleotides: TGTGCCATCAGTGACGTAGCATCCTACAATGAGCAGTTCTTC.

This clone has only one observation. This chain uses TRBV7-6 with TRBJ2-1; 9 bases are a match to TRBD1. With V trimmed by 4 bases and J by 2 bases, 3 bases remained unmatched. Looked up from germline, CDR1 is SGHVS and CDR2 is FNYEAQ. This CDR3 has 15 residues. The chain's CDR3 is CASSSGTGPYNEQFF. DNA for the CDR3: TGTGCCAGCAGCTCAGGGACAGGGCCCTACAATGAGCAGTTCTTC.

The chain links TRBV19 to TRBJ1-1, with D uncertain. This CDR3 is built from 12 residues. The germline V and J ends were trimmed by 3 bases and 1 base, with 3 bases remaining between them. The germline V gene encodes CDR1 LNHDA and CDR2 SQIVND (reference sequence). The CDR3 reads CASSITNTEAFF. The CDR3 region has the DNA TGTGCCAGTAGTATTACGAACACTGAAGCTTTCTTT.

This chain connects TRBV5-1 to TRBJ1-2; a weak D match, TRBD1 (5 bases). This CDR3 region has 16 residues. CDR1 and CDR2 from the germline V gene are SGHRS and YFSETQ. V gave up 1 base and J gave up 4 bases, with 17 bases separating them. Here the CDR3 reads CASSLLIGQGGYGYTF. The CDR3 bases are TGCGCCAGCAGCTTGTTAATTGGGCAGGGCGGCTATGGCTACACCTTC.

CDR3 loop: CSVGGGAGFTEAFF. CDR3 sequence (DNA): TGCAGCGTTGGTGGGGGGGCTGGATTCACTGAAGCTTTCTTT. The chain uses TRBV29-1 and TRBJ1-1; D is possibly TRBD1 (6 bases). Germline V gene data show CDR1 as SQVTM and CDR2 as ANQGSEA. Trimming took off 4 bases at V and 4 bases at J, with 16 bases between the two ends. The CDR3 is 14 residues long.

V gene TRBV19 combines with J gene TRBJ2-7; a weak D match, TRBD1 (5 bases). Germline loops: CDR1 LNHDA, CDR2 SQIVND (reference sequence). The length of the CDR3 is 14 residues. V was pared by 3 bases and J by 2 bases, with 11 bases between. The CDR3 loop reads CASSIWQGPYEQYF. The CDR3 DNA is TGTGCCAGTAGTATTTGGCAGGGCCCCTACGAGCAGTACTTC. Supplemented by reference TRBV19 and TRBJ2-7, the full variable domain reads DGGITQSPKYLFRKEGQNVTLSCEQNLNHDAMYWYRQDPGQGLRLIYYSQIVNDFQKGDIAEGYSVSREKKESFPLTVTSAQKNPTAFYLCASSIWQGPYEQYFGPGTRLTVT.

This clone was seen only once. The chain couples TRBV5-4 to TRBJ2-5; the D gene is possibly TRBD2 (6 bases). The CDR3 sequence is 15 residues long. Germline V gene data show CDR1 as SGHNT and CDR2 as YYREEE (reference sequence). V dropped 6 bases and J dropped 2 bases, with 17 bases sitting between them. This chain's CDR3 is CASTRKVADQETQYF. The CDR3, as DNA: TGTGCCAGCACCCGGAAAGTAGCGGATCAAGAGACCCAGTACTTC. The whole variable domain, remainder taken from reference TRBV5-4 and TRBJ2-5, is ETGVTQSPTHLIKTRGQQVTLRCSSQSGHNTVSWYQQALGQGPQFIFQYYREEENGRGNFPPRFSGLQFPNYSSELNVNALELDDSALYLCASTRKVADQETQYFGPGTRLLVL.

This clone was observed once. The chain joins TRBV27 to TRBJ2-7; 8 nucleotides align to TRBD2. With 3 bases clipped from V and 1 base from J, the junction kept 2 bases outside the gene matches. The germline V gene has CDR1 MNHEY and CDR2 SMNVEV (reference sequence). CDR3 length: 14 amino acids. The CDR3 DNA follows: TGTGCCAGCAGTTTCAGCGGGAGTTCCTACGAGCAGTACTTC. Its protein is CASSFSGSSYEQYF.

The CDR3 nucleotides read TGCGCCAGCAGCCCCAGCGCGGGTTATGGCTACACCTTC. It is translated as CASSPSAGYGYTF. J is TRBJ1-2 and V is TRBV5-1; D is uncertain. Germline assignment: CDR1 SGHRS and CDR2 YFSETQ. The V and J ends lost 4 bases and 5 bases respectively, with 12 bases between them. This CDR3 comprises 13 residues.

The V call is TRBV19, the J call TRBJ1-4, with TRBD1 identical over 10 bases. Germline CDR1 and CDR2: LNHDA and SQIVND (reference sequence). This CDR3 contains 14 residues. V dropped 5 bases and J dropped 8; count of bases not matched to a gene: 5. The chain's CDR3 is CASSSGTGDEKLFF. CDR3 DNA sequence: TGTGCCAGTAGTTCCGGGACAGGGGACGAAAAACTGTTTTTT.

V usage is TRBV6-5 and J usage is TRBJ1-5; 8 bases fit TRBD1. The CDR3 is 15 residues long. Trimming took 5 bases from V and 4 from J; bases not matched to a gene: 7. Germline-derived CDR1 and CDR2 are MNHEY and SVGAGI. CDR3 sequence: CASSTGTGPNQPQHF. As DNA, the CDR3 is TGTGCCAGCAGTACCGGGACAGGTCCTAATCAGCCCCAGCATTTT.

The chain links TRBV2 to TRBJ2-3; D perhaps matches TRBD2 (6 bases). V lost 6 bases and J 5 bases, leaving 18 bases between the germline ends. The CDR3 length is 15 residues. The germline CDR1 and CDR2 sequences are SNHLY and FYNNEI. The CDR3 protein is CASRPTGMGGDTQYF. CDR3 nucleotides: TGTGCCAGCAGACCGACCGGCATGGGGGGAGATACGCAGTATTTT.

This chain uses TRBV6-4 with TRBJ2-3; D perhaps matches TRBD2 (6 bases). V lost 4 bases and J lost 2, with 16 bases in between. There are 16 residues in the CDR3. Germline lookup yields CDR1 MRHNA and CDR2 SNTAGT. Here the CDR3 DNA reads TGTGCCAGCAGTGGCGGGATTAGCCCAACCACAGATACGCAGTATTTT. This encodes CASSGGISPTTDTQYF.

This rearrangement joins TRBV27 to TRBJ1-2; tentatively, D is TRBD1 (6 bases). The V gene lost 5 bases and the J gene lost 14 bases, with 24 bases spanning the gap. Germline V lookup: CDR1 MNHEY, CDR2 SMNVEV (reference sequence). This CDR3 is built from 14 residues. The CDR3 DNA follows: TGTGCCAGCAGTATCTCCCTTTGGACAGATTCAGAGACCTTC. It yields the protein CASSISLWTDSETF.

The rearrangement links TRBV7-9 to TRBJ1-4; a weak D match, TRBD1 (6 bases). The CDR3 has 14 residues. Germline lookup yields CDR1 SEHNR and CDR2 FQNEAQ (reference sequence). The V end was cut by 4 bases, the J end by 8 bases, with 14 bases between. The CDR3, as DNA: TGTGCCAGCAGCTCCAGGGACATGGAGGAAAAACTGTTTTTT. It yields the protein CASSSRDMEEKLFF. The full variable domain, with the rest looked up from reference TRBV7-9 and TRBJ1-4, is DTGVSQNPRHKITKRGQNVTFRCDPISEHNRLYWYRQTLGQGPEFLTYFQNEAQLEKSRLLSDRFSAERPKGSFSTLEIQRTEQGDSAMYLCASSSRDMEEKLFFGSGTQLSVL.

The sample holds one count of this clone. Other nucleotide sequences from this sample produce the same CDR3. The V and J genes are TRBV12-3 or TRBV12-4 and TRBJ1-5; D not certain. This CDR3 is 13 amino acids long. Between the trimmed V and J ends, which lost 0 bases and 5 bases, there was a span of 5 bases. The CDR3 nucleotides are TGTGCCAGCAGTTTAGCGGGCCATCAGCCCCAGCATTTT. This encodes CASSLAGHQPQHF.

The gene calls are TRBV27 and TRBJ2-1; D uncertain. Germline assignment: CDR1 MNHEY and CDR2 SMNVEV (reference sequence). This CDR3 is built from 15 residues. The germline V and J ends were trimmed by 2 bases and 0 bases, with 8 bases remaining between them. The CDR3 protein is CASSLGRSSYNEQFF. The DNA of the CDR3 is TGTGCCAGCAGTTTAGGCAGGAGCTCCTACAATGAGCAGTTCTTC.

The chain joins TRBV7-6 to TRBJ2-7; D is ambiguous. V was clipped by 10 bases and J by 2 bases, with 18 bases between them. Germline V CDR1 and CDR2: SGHVS, FNYEAQ. The CDR3 has 14 amino acids. The DNA for the CDR3 is TGTGCCACCCGGCGAGCTGCTGGGGCCTACGAGCAGTACTTC. Translation gives CATRRAAGAYEQYF.

The CDR3 is CASSSRQGALLSYGYTF. The CDR3 region has the DNA TGTGCCAGCAGTTCTCGGCAGGGGGCCCTTCTCTCCTATGGCTACACCTTC. This chain connects TRBV7-2 to TRBJ1-2, with 8 bases fitting TRBD1. Germline trimming cut 6 bases from V and 4 bases from J; bases unmatched to any gene: 16. The CDR3 has 17 amino acids. Germline CDR1 reads SGHTA; CDR2 reads FQGNSA. Variable domain in full (rest from reference TRBV7-2 and TRBJ1-2): GAGVSQSPSNKVTEKGKDVELRCDPISGHTALYWYRQSLGQGLEFLIYFQGNSAPDKSGLPSDRFSAERTGGSVSTLTIQRTQQEDSAVYLCASSSRQGALLSYGYTFGSGTRLTVV.

The chain has TRBV29-1 and TRBJ2-7, with a possible D match to TRBD2 (6 bases). Germline V gene data show CDR1 as SQVTM and CDR2 as ANQGSEA. CDR3 length: 12 residues. The V end lost 5 bases, the J end lost 0 bases, and 8 bases lay between the germline ends. CDR3 nucleotide sequence: TGCAGCGTTCTAGCGAGCTCCTACGAGCAGTACTTC. Amino acids: CSVLASSYEQYF.

V and J are TRBV14 and TRBJ2-2; D is undetermined. In germline, CDR1 is SGHDN, CDR2 FVKESK. CDR3 length: 14 residues. V lost 6 bases and J 0 bases, leaving 8 bases between the germline ends. CDR3 residues: CASRGTANTGELFF. The CDR3 nucleotides read TGTGCCAGCAGGGGCACGGCGAACACCGGGGAGCTGTTTTTT. Full variable domain (missing parts from reference TRBV14 and TRBJ2-2): EAGVTQFPSHSVIEKGQTVTLRCDPISGHDNLYWYRRVMGKEIKFLLHFVKESKQDESGMPNNRFLAERTGGTYSTLKVQPAELEDSGVYFCASRGTANTGELFFGEGSRLTVL.

The V and J genes are TRBV11-2 and TRBJ1-5; TRBD1 matches 7 bases. CDR1 is SGHAT, CDR2 FQNNGV, per germline. After removal of 5 bases from V and 4 bases from J, the junction contained 2 bases not matched to a gene. The CDR3 sequence is 13 residues long. CDR3 amino acids: CASSPDRNQPQHF. CDR3 sequence (DNA): TGTGCCAGCAGCCCGGACAGGAATCAGCCCCAGCATTTT.

CDR3 bases: TGTGCCAGCAGTTTCCCAGGTACCTACGAGCAGTACTTC. Translation gives CASSFPGTYEQYF. The J gene is TRBJ2-7, the V gene TRBV12-3 or TRBV12-4; no clear D. With 3 bases removed from V and 2 bases from J, the gap between germline ends came to 8 bases. The CDR3 contains 13 residues.

J is TRBJ2-1 and V is TRBV7-2, with 7 bases identical to TRBD2. The CDR3 covers 16 residues. V lost 5 bases to trimming and J lost 7 bases; unmatched junction nucleotides: 14. CDR1 SGHTA and CDR2 FQGNSA come from the germline V gene. CDR3 nucleotide sequence: TGTGCCAGCAGCGGCAGCGGGGCGGGAGTTCGGAATGAGCAGTTCTTC. Its protein is CASSGSGAGVRNEQFF. Combining the CDR3 with reference TRBV7-2 and TRBJ2-1 gives the whole variable domain GAGVSQSPSNKVTEKGKDVELRCDPISGHTALYWYRQSLGQGLEFLIYFQGNSAPDKSGLPSDRFSAERTGGSVSTLTIQRTQQEDSAVYLCASSGSGAGVRNEQFFGPGTRLTVL.